This TCR beta chain was captured by sequencing in a study of shared clonotypes between healthy human individuals. Measured with immunoSEQ multiplex PCR; TCRdb has only the in-frame clones, and not every one. The sample has approximately 740,000 clones; roughly 70% are singletons. The V gene's germline CDR1 is LNHDA and CDR2 SQIVND (reference sequence). With V trimmed by 3 bases and J by 0 bases, 5 bases remained unmatched. The CDR3 extends over 18 amino acids. The clonotype originates from a woman in her twenties or thirties in good health. This chain links TRBV19 with TRBJ2-6; the match to TRBD1 covers 10 bases. The sample comprised memory CD4+ T cells sorted from blood. Subset denoted: CD45RA-negative fraction. As DNA, the CDR3 is TGTGCCAGTAGTATCAGGACAGGGGGTGCCTCTGGGGCCAACGTCCTGACTTTC. Protein: CASSIRTGGASGANVLTF.